Detailed here is one T cell receptor (beta chain). The CDR3 is made up of 15 amino acids. V was clipped by 1 base and J by 5 bases, with 15 bases between them. Germline assignment: CDR1 SGDLS and CDR2 YYNGEE. This entry comes from a study of patients and donors after allogeneic stem cell transplantation. TCRdb re-called the RT-PCR reads with MiXCR, one entry per CDR3 protein. The sample yields over 400,000 distinct CDR3 sequences, under 20% seen once. This sequence originates from a human donor who was either an allogeneic HSCT recipient or a stem cell or donor lymphocyte infusion donor (not recorded which). It is not recorded whose cells these are; they may come from a transplant donor. The specimen was blood, either unsorted or a sorted T cell fraction (not recorded which). The V and J genes are TRBV9 and TRBJ1-2, with D maybe TRBD1 (6 bases). As DNA, the CDR3 is TGTGCCAGCAGCGTAAACAGGGCCAGTCCTTATGGCTACACCTTC. Its protein product is CASSVNRASPYGYTF.